Sequencing of this T cell receptor (beta chain) was carried out in a study of a mutant IDH1 vaccine in newly diagnosed glioma (TCRdb year 2021). About the full investigation: Of the approximately 33 patients who were treated, approximately 62% were male and approximately 38% were female, and the mean age was around 40 years. Peripheral blood was collected at six visits: V03 (baseline), V05, V07, V10, V12 and V13. Before enrollment, patients had received standard therapy of radiotherapy alone, temozolomide alone, or radiochemotherapy with temozolomide; most received the combination. For exploratory analyses, longitudinal TCRB deep sequencing was carried out in about 26 treated patients wherever samples were available. General conclusions and limits of the study: The authors noted that analyses of patient blood samples could not be reproduced because of sample limitations. Across multiple MHC alleles, vaccine-induced immune responses were seen in around 94% of patients. No apparent relationship was observed between pseudoprogression and alterations in the top peripheral T cell clonotypes detected by TCRB sequencing. Selection of PBMC samples for TCRB deep sequencing was based on availability.

The time point tag for this specimen amounts to: baseline, week 1 (first vaccination visit). What the treatment or condition label conveys for this sample: pre-vaccination baseline after standard-of-care therapy. Donors had newly diagnosed WHO grade 3 or 4 IDH1-mutant astrocytomas with loss of nuclear ATRX. The samples were drawn from NOA16, a multicentre, single-arm, open-label phase I trial in Germany that tested a mutant IDH1 peptide vaccine in humans for the first time. Visit V03 blood draws served as the baseline sample for immunogenicity testing. Genomic DNA for TCRB sequencing was extracted from EDTA blood using the DNeasy Blood and Tissue Kit. Libraries were made using the immunoSEQ multiplex PCR assay. Following the manufacturer's protocol, the hsTCRB Kit was used to amplify rearranged TCR beta chain sequences. Sequencing of TCRB libraries was carried out on an Illumina MiSeq. From the authors' description of their analysis: The kit vendor's proprietary platform handled demultiplexing, trimming and gene mapping. Drawn from immuneACCESS, this table holds only the in-frame rearrangements with V and J called that TCRdb kept. Clones are partly lost; checked studies trace under half to an unresolved V gene and leave the rest unexplained. V and J calls and clone size are as listed in that table; D and trimming were resolved from the DNA. The sample table contains tens of thousands of clones; only one count was recorded for around 83% of them. About 4.5% of the sample is in the top ten clones.

Comment on this clone: Its specific antigen is unknown. No much larger clone exists at a distance of one base, and base qualities are not known.

The receptor was isolated from a woman younger than 30 with glioma. Some clones in this sample may be carry-over from other donors' samples. Sample: peripheral blood mononuclear cells (PBMCs), taken from a glioma patient treated with radiotherapy, temozolomide or both.

The nucleotides read TGTGCCAGTAGTATAGATCCGACAGGGAACACTGAAGCTTTCTTT. Its coded protein is CASSIDPTGNTEAFF. The sequence links TRBV19 to TRBJ1-1; a tentative D call is TRBD1 (6 bases match). The germline V gene (reference sequence) yields LNHDA for CDR1 and SQIVND for CDR2. Cut back by 0 bases and 1 base, the V and J ends lie 9 bases apart. From cysteine to phenylalanine, the CDR3 is 15 amino acids long. Of the read, only the CDR3 DNA is kept; its 45 bases are in frame from base 1.